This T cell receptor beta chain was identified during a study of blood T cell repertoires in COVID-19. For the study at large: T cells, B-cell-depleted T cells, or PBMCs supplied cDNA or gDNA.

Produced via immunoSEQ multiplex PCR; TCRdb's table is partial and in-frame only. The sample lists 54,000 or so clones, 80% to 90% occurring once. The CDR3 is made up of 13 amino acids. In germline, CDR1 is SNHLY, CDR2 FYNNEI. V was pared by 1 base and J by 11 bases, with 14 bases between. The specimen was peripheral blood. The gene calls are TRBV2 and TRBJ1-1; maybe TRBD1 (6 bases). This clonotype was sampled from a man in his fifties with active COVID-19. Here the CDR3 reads CASSEEQGLRAFF. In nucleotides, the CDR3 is TGTGCCAGCAGTGAAGAACAGGGTCTTCGTGCTTTCTTT.